Sequencing of this T cell receptor beta chain was carried out in a study of T cells after yellow fever vaccination. Overall study results and limits: There was a small share of clonotypes that showed up in both the CD4 and CD8 compartments. There was a possibility that FACS-sorted repertoires contained abundant clonotypes contaminating from the bulk population.

Germline V gene sequence: CDR1 SGHTA, CDR2 FQGNSA. V was pared by 8 bases and J by 3 bases, with 11 bases between. The CDR3 spans 12 residues. UMIs were added to TCR cDNA along with a universal primer site when it was made by 5'RACE template switching. TCRdb recomputed calls from the 5' RACE reads with MiXCR, one row per CDR3 protein. The table has 250,000 to 400,000 distinct CDR3 sequences, approximately 4% seen once. This clonotype came up many times. Its target is unknown. The chain is built from TRBV7-2 and TRBJ2-7, with D possibly being TRBD1 (6 bases). The starting material was PBMCs, obtained 5 days after the yellow fever booster vaccination. The sequence was obtained from a man between 18 and 35 years old who received the YFV17D yellow fever vaccine. The CDR3 DNA is TGTGCCAGCGGGACATGGGGCTACGAGCAGTACTTC. Translated: CASGTWGYEQYF.